Sequencing of this TCR beta chain was carried out in a study of shared clonotypes between healthy human individuals. Points from the study as a whole: Clonotypes that were shared across a few donors made up about 4.5% of naive CD4 clonotypes.

The repertoire was sequenced with immunoSEQ multiplex PCR; TCRdb's copy has only in-frame clones and lacks some. The data hold about 2 million clones, with roughly 94% observed a single time. Only CD45RO-negative cells positively selected for CCR7 counted as naive CD8 cells, so terminally differentiated effector memory CD45RA+ cells were excluded. On this clone itself: Antigen: not known.

V was pared by 0 bases and J by 7 bases, with 12 bases between. The CDR3 is made up of 14 amino acids. Germline V gene lookup returns CDR1 LGHNA and CDR2 YSLEER. The chain recombines TRBV4-3 with TRBJ2-5, with D hard to call. Sequences were obtained from naive CD8+ T cells sorted from blood. This sequence originates from a man aged 18 to 29 in good health. CDR3 loop: CASSQDGPGGTQYF. CDR3 in DNA: TGCGCCAGCAGCCAAGACGGGCCCGGCGGGACCCAGTACTTC.